This T cell receptor beta chain was observed in a study of metastatic and nonmetastatic thyroid tumors. Study-wide background: Both malignant and benign thyroid patients supplied peripheral blood and tumor or nodule tissue samples, across which the repertoires of these patients were then compared. Whole-study results and caveats: Relative to benign nodules, malignant thyroid tumors were reportedly characterized by significantly elevated TCR beta diversity in blood and tumor.

Each patient went into thyroid surgery without having received any treatment. Methods used by the authors: Building a distant-metastasis classifier for papillary thyroid cancer drew on CDR3 differences across clinicopathological groups. TCRdb reanalyzed the PCR reads with MiXCR. It is TCRdb's table, rather than the study itself, that gives the V and J calls and clone size. The sample has fewer than 25,000 clones; less than 30% are singletons. This clone was counted at least ten times. What it binds is unknown. The CDR3 has 14 amino acids. Trimming took off 1 base at V and 4 bases at J, with 8 bases between the two ends.

The chain links TRBV12-3 or TRBV12-4 to TRBJ1-5; no firm D call. Sample: blood. This clonotype was obtained from a male donor with papillary thyroid cancer or a benign thyroid nodule (not recorded which). Some clones in this sample may be carry-over from other donors' samples. CDR3 sequence reads: CASSLDSWNQPQHF. CDR3 bases: TGTGCCAGCAGTTTAGACAGTTGGAATCAGCCCCAGCATTTT.